This is a list of T cell receptor beta chains from one sample in a study of T cell responses to AZD1222 COVID-19 vaccine. Using immunoSEQ multiplex PCR, the repertoire was profiled, and TCRdb retains in-frame clones only, with some absent. Seen here are over 110,000 clones, roughly 93% observed once, and the top ten hold about a tenth. Sequenced material: peripheral blood, taken 28 days after the second AZD1222 dose. The receptors originated from an adult who received the AZD1222 COVID-19 vaccine. Both conserved end residues are part of each CDR3. D genes are given only for firm matches. Size is omitted from some rows. Given values are once, few, many or a class for expanded clones.

- TRBJ1-4 - TRBV6-6 TGTGCCAGCGTCGGTGGGGGTGAAAAACTGTTTTTT CASVGGGEKLFF
- TRBJ2-5 - TRBV5-1 TGCGCCAGCAGCCTGGACAGCCATGAGCCCCAGTACTTC CASSLDSHEPQYF
TRBD1 TRBJ1-6 - TRBV2 TGTGCCAGCCGGTCGGACAGGGGATCAAATAATTCACCCCTCCACTTT CASRSDRGSNNSPLHF
- TRBJ2-1 - TRBV6-4 TGTGCCAGCAGTGACCGGGACCCCGATGAGCAGTTCTTC CASSDRDPDEQFF
- TRBJ1-5 - TRBV3-1/TRBV3-2 TGTGCCAGCAGCCCTGGGGGGGGTTACAGCAATCAGCCCCAGCATTTT CASSPGGGYSNQPQHF
- TRBJ2-5 - TRBV18 TGTGCCAGCTCACCACCGGAAGAGACCCAGTACTTC CASSPPEETQYF
- TRBJ1-4 - TRBV2 TGTGCCAGCAGTGCAGGGAACACTAATGAAAAACTGTTTTTT CASSAGNTNEKLFF
- TRBJ1-3 - TRBV2 TGTGCCAGCGGATATCAATCCAGCTCTGGAAACACCATATATTTT CASGYQSSSGNTIYF
TRBD1 TRBJ2-1 - TRBV4-3 TGCGCCAGCAGCCAAGACCCGGGACAGTCATTCTACAATGAGCAGTTCTTC CASSQDPGQSFYNEQFF
- TRBJ2-4 - TRBV19 TGTGCCAGTAGTAATAGGGGAAACATTCAGTACTTC CASSNRGNIQYF
- TRBJ2-7 - TRBV5-8 TGTGCCAGCAGCCCCGCAGGGAACCCCTACGAGCAGTGCTTC CASSPAGNPYEQCF
- TRBJ1-1 - TRBV28 TGTGCCAGCAGTCCCCCCGGGCCCGGGGAAGCTTTCTTT CASSPPGPGEAFF
- TRBJ2-1 - TRBV5-4 TGTGCCAGCAGCTTGGACGGCGGGATCTCCTACAATGAGCAGTTCTTC CASSLDGGISYNEQFF
- TRBJ1-3 - TRBV19 TGTGCCACCTGCGGGGCTTCAGGAAACACCATATATTTT CATCGASGNTIYF
- TRBJ1-2 - TRBV11-1 TGTGCCAGACGGGGTGTGGGTTGTGGCTACACCTTC CARRGVGCGYTF
TRBD1 TRBJ1-4 - TRBV7-9 TGTGCCAGCAGCTTAGGACAGGGGTTTGCAACTAATGAAAAACTGTTTTTT CASSLGQGFATNEKLFF
- TRBJ1-1 - TRBV19 TGTGCCAGTAGTCAGGGGATGAACACTGAAGCTTTCTTT CASSQGMNTEAFF
- TRBJ1-1 - TRBV6-4 TGTGCCAGCAGTGACTCCCATGAGGGGACTGAAGCTTTCTTT CASSDSHEGTEAFF
- TRBJ1-2 - TRBV5-6 TGTGCCAGCAGCTTGAGACAGCTCGATGGCTACACCTTC CASSLRQLDGYTF
- TRBJ1-2 - TRBV30 TGTGCCTGGAGGCCTCAGGGGATCGGCAGCTATGGCTACACCTTC CAWRPQGIGSYGYTF
TRBD1 TRBJ1-2 - TRBV7-2 TGTGCCAGCAGCTTAGATCAGGGACAGGGCGGGAGCTATGGCTACACCTTC CASSLDQGQGGSYGYTF
TRBD2 TRBJ2-2 - TRBV19 TGTGCCAGTAGTATAGCCGGGCGGGGGGACCCGAACACCGGGGAGCTGTTTTTT CASSIAGRGDPNTGELFF
TRBD2 TRBJ2-1 few TRBV19 TGTGCCAGTAGTAAGGGACTAGCGGGAAGCGATGAGCAGTTCTTC CASSKGLAGSDEQFF
TRBD1 TRBJ1-3 - TRBV5-1 TGCGCCAGCAGCCCCACAGGGGTTTCTGGAAACACCATATATTTT CASSPTGVSGNTIYF
TRBD2 TRBJ2-3 - TRBV29-1 TGCAGCGTTTCACTAGCGGCCACAGATACGCAGTATTTT CSVSLAATDTQYF
- TRBJ2-5 - TRBV7-2 TGTGCCAGCAGCTTAGTGGCATATGAGACCCAGTACTTC CASSLVAYETQYF
- TRBJ1-4 - TRBV7-9 TGTGCCAGCAGCTTAGCGCAGGAAGTGACAGGCGTTAATGAAAAACTGTTTTTT CASSLAQEVTGVNEKLFF
- TRBJ1-3 few TRBV14 TGTGCCAGCAGCGTAACCTACACTGGAAACACCATATATTTT CASSVTYTGNTIYF
TRBD1 TRBJ1-3 - TRBV9 TGTGCCAGCAGCATGAGGACAGGGTCGGGAAACACCATATATTTT CASSMRTGSGNTIYF
- TRBJ2-2 - TRBV15 TGTGCCACCAGCAGAGATCTCGGTACCGGGGAGCTGTTTTTT CATSRDLGTGELFF
- TRBJ1-4 - TRBV7-2 TGTGCCAGCAGTGGAGGCGTGGGGGGCTTCAAGGAAAAACTGTTTTTT CASSGGVGGFKEKLFF